This passage covers 14 T cell receptor beta chains from one sample sequenced in a study of CD8 T cells in Susac syndrome. A quantity of about 0.5 to 1 ug RNA underwent reverse transcription using random hexamers. One entry per CDR3 protein results from TCRdb running MiXCR on the immunoSEQ multiplex PCR reads. The table has about 160,000 distinct CDR3 sequences, around 90% seen once. The sequenced material came from CD4+ T cells from PBMCs. These receptors were obtained from a human donor in good health.

The chain is built from TRBV10-3 and TRBJ2-7; no definite D call. V was shortened by 4 bases and J by 2 bases, with 3 bases between the two germline ends. Germline assignment: CDR1 ENHRY and CDR2 SYGVKD. The CDR3 length is 11 residues. The DNA of the CDR3 is TGTGCCATCAGTGGCACCTACGAGCAGTACTTC. It yields the protein CAISGTYEQYF.

The chain carries TRBV7-2 and TRBJ2-2; TRBD1 aligns across 10 bases. The V gene's germline CDR1 is SGHTA and CDR2 FQGNSA. V gave up 3 bases and J gave up 9 bases; unmatched junction bases: 7. This CDR3 has 15 residues. DNA of the CDR3: TGTGCCAGCAGCTTTCCGACAGGGGGCAAAAGGGAGCTGTTTTTT. Its translation is CASSFPTGGKRELFF.

This chain links TRBV20-1 with TRBJ2-7; the D gene is possibly TRBD1 (7 bases). The ends were cut back, 6 bases at V and 3 bases at J, with 24 bases in the middle. Germline loops: CDR1 DFQATT, CDR2 SNEGSKA (reference sequence). This CDR3 comprises 16 residues. The CDR3 region is CSAARGAPRWGYEQYF. The CDR3 DNA is TGCAGTGCCGCCAGGGGGGCCCCGAGGTGGGGCTACGAGCAGTACTTC.

Note on this clonotype: The junction differs from germline at one of its ends, possibly a read error. The J gene is TRBJ1-2, the V gene TRBV20-1; TRBD1 matches 11 bases. CDR1 is DFQATT and CDR2 is SNEGSKA in the germline V gene (reference sequence). The CDR3 covers 13 residues. Here the CDR3 reads CSARGQGAGGYTF. The DNA for the CDR3 is TGCAGTGCCAGAGGACAGGGGGCTGGGGGCTACACCTTC.

This rearrangement joins TRBV28 to TRBJ1-4; 11 bases fit TRBD1. This CDR3 spans 16 amino acids. V lost 2 bases to trimming and J lost 8 bases; unmatched junction nucleotides: 7. Germline CDR1 is MDHEN and CDR2 is SYDVKM. CDR3 sequence reads: CASSLSIGTGGEKLFF. The CDR3 region has the DNA TGTGCCAGCAGTTTAAGCATAGGGACAGGGGGGGAAAAACTGTTTTTT.

The gene calls are TRBV20-1 and TRBJ2-5; 11 nucleotides match TRBD2. CDR3 length: 15 residues. Trimming at V came to 0 bases and at J to 2 bases, leaving 2 bases not matched to a gene. Germline CDR1 reads DFQATT; CDR2 reads SNEGSKA (reference sequence). The CDR3 DNA reads as TGCAGTGCTAGAGATCTAGCGGGGGGACAAGAGACCCAGTACTTC. The encoded protein is CSARDLAGGQETQYF.

This chain links TRBV7-9 with TRBJ1-2; TRBD1 is a possible D gene (6 bases). The CDR3 has 13 residues. Trimming left V 5 bases short and J 0 bases short, with 7 bases between. Germline V gives CDR1 SEHNR, CDR2 FQNEAQ (reference sequence). The CDR3 spells CASSRGPNYGYTF. The CDR3 DNA is TGTGCCAGCAGCCGGGGGCCTAACTATGGCTACACCTTC.

The V call is TRBV6-2 or TRBV6-3, the J call TRBJ1-2, with 8 bases fitting TRBD1. Per germline, CDR1 MNHEY and CDR2 SVGEGT. Unmatched junction bases numbered 12, after V lost 4 bases and J lost 8 bases. The CDR3 length is 15 residues. CDR3 nucleotides: TGTGCCAGCAGTTCCTGGAACCAGGGGGCGCAAGGCTACACCTTC. The encoded protein is CASSSWNQGAQGYTF.

This clonotype was observed a single time. In nucleotides, the CDR3 is TGCGCCAGCAGCATACCCGGGACAGGGGGGACTGAAGCTTTCTTT. Encoded protein: CASSIPGTGGTEAFF. The J gene is TRBJ1-1, the V gene TRBV5-1, with 11 bases aligning to TRBD1. The CDR3 extends over 15 amino acids. Trimming removed 4 bases from V and 5 bases from J; junction bases left unmatched: 7. Germline assignment: CDR1 SGHRS and CDR2 YFSETQ.

The chain uses TRBV3-1 and TRBJ1-2, with a possible D match to TRBD1 (6 bases). Germline CDR1 and CDR2: LGHDT and YNNKEL (reference sequence). CDR3 length equals 12 residues. With 4 bases removed from V and 8 bases from J, the gap between germline ends came to 11 bases. The CDR3 sequence is CASSPDSTGYTF. The CDR3 region has the DNA TGTGCCAGCAGCCCGGACAGTACGGGCTACACCTTC. The full variable domain, completed using reference TRBV3-1 and TRBJ1-2, is DTAVSQTPKYLVTQMGNDKSIKCEQNLGHDTMYWYKQDSKKFLKIMFSYNNKELIINETVPNRFSPKSPDKAHLNLHINSLELGDSAVYFCASSPDSTGYTFGSGTRLTVV.

The chain has TRBV19 and TRBJ2-3; TRBD2 agrees at 9 bases. V was pared by 5 bases and J by 4 bases, with 13 bases of the junction left unmatched. CDR3 length: 17 residues. CDR1 LNHDA and CDR2 SQIVND come from the germline V gene (reference sequence). The CDR3 loop is CASSVSGGQLSADTQYF. The CDR3 coding sequence is TGTGCCAGTAGTGTAAGCGGGGGGCAATTGAGCGCAGATACGCAGTATTTT.

This sequence joins TRBV29-1 and TRBJ2-1; TRBD2 aligns across 9 bases. The CDR3 length is 14 residues. V gave up 4 bases and J gave up 9 bases; unmatched junction bases: 10. CDR1 is SQVTM and CDR2 is ANQGSEA in the germline V gene. CDR3: CSVAPRGRAGEQFF. CDR3 nucleotide sequence: TGCAGCGTTGCACCCCGCGGGAGGGCCGGTGAGCAGTTCTTC.

The chain carries TRBV12-3 or TRBV12-4 and TRBJ1-6, with 9 bases that match TRBD1. V gave up 4 bases and J gave up 4 bases; unmatched junction bases: 5. The CDR3 has 16 residues. For the CDR3, the DNA is TGTGCCAGCAGTTCCACAGGGGGCGCGTATAATTCACCCCTCCACTTT. It translates to CASSSTGGAYNSPLHF.

This sequence joins TRBV5-1 and TRBJ1-1; no clear D gene. The V end lost 2 bases, the J end lost 0 bases, and 5 bases lay between the germline ends. Germline V gives CDR1 SGHRS, CDR2 YFSETQ. CDR3 length: 13 residues. CDR3 protein: CASSLHMNTEAFF. CDR3 nucleotide sequence: TGCGCCAGCAGCTTACACATGAACACTGAAGCTTTCTTT.